This T cell receptor beta chain was profiled in a study (dated by TCRdb to the mid-2010s). Background for the entire study: The study tested whether tumor-infiltrating Tregs in breast cancer are recruited from blood Tregs or converted in situ from other CD4+ T cell subsets. Findings and caveats that apply to the study as a whole: The larger-cohort validation was restricted to a single TCR beta V-J rearrangement rather than whole repertoires. The greatest overlap of tumor-infiltrating Treg TCR alpha and beta sequences was observed with tumor naive CD4+ T cells, followed by blood naive CD4+ T cells. Tumor memory CD4+ T cell TCR gene usage was found to cluster with blood and lymph node memory CD4+ cells and with lymph node naive CD4+ cells.

Full-length TCR variable regions were amplified by 5' RACE PCR with constant-region reverse primers, and semi-nested PCR with Nested Universal Primer A was subsequently performed. The ReliaPrep RNA Cell Miniprep System was used to extract total RNA, which was then reverse transcribed into 5'RACE-ready cDNA with the SMARTer RACE 5'/3' Kit. Multiplex adaptors were used to barcode full-length TCR alpha and beta libraries, and the barcoded libraries were sequenced on an Illumina MiSeq. On the authors' methods: For each of nine subset-tissue groups, sequencing data from the five patients were pooled, and the groups were then compared using unsupervised clustering of TCR gene usage. The Morisita-Horn index was used to calculate repertoire similarity, with shared sequences weighted according to their contribution to each repertoire. TCRdb trimmed the raw reads at Q25, called clones with MiXCR and kept productive beta chains. Rows merge per CDR3 protein into single entries with the most common DNA and genes. These V and J calls originate from TCRdb's pipeline instead of the authors' own analysis. The sample contains approximately 60,000 distinct CDR3 sequences, 20% to 25% of them found a single time. The ten largest account for roughly 3.5% of the sample.

A remark on this clonotype: There is no known antigen for this receptor. Per-base quality was not reported, and no clone a single base away is much larger than it.

Cells that were CD4+CD25+CD127-/low were the ones isolated as Tregs. Tregs, naive and memory CD4+ T cells from tumor, blood and ipsilateral draining lymph nodes of 4 or 5 breast cancer patients underwent full-length TCR alpha and beta sequencing. Tumor tissue and lymph nodes obtained from ipsilateral axillary dissection were perfused with PBS, minced and then digested with collagenase I and hyaluronidase. Sorted cell populations were confirmed by FACS to exceed 90% purity. As encoded in the germline V gene (reference sequence), CDR1 is DFQATT while CDR2 is SNEGSKA. Spanning cysteine to phenylalanine, the CDR3 consists of 16 amino acids. The sequence is cut down to CDR3 DNA, 48 bases in frame from base 1. V is pared back by 0 bases and J by 5 bases, with 14 bases lying between the germline termini.

The receptor's source is a female donor with breast cancer. The sample was tumor-infiltrating Tregs sorted from the breast tumor. The chain is assembled from TRBV20-1 and TRBJ1-6; a weak D assignment points to TRBD1 (6 bases agree). Here the CDR3 is given as CSARDPGGADNSPLHF. The DNA is TGCAGTGCTAGAGATCCCGGGGGGGCCGATAATTCACCCCTCCACTTT.